The rows below give T cell receptor beta chains drawn from one sample of a study of T cell responses to AZD1222 COVID-19 vaccine. Profiled with immunoSEQ multiplex PCR; TCRdb holds only in-frame clones, not every one. The table has around 80,000 clones, 75% to 90% seen once. The sequences come from peripheral blood, collected 28 days after the second AZD1222 dose. Source of these receptors: an adult who received the AZD1222 COVID-19 vaccine. CDR3s include the opening cysteine and the closing phenylalanine or tryptophan. D genes are given only for firm matches. A row's size may be missing; if present it is once, few, many or a size class.

V gene	D gene	clone size	J gene	CDR3 protein	CDR3 DNA
TRBV14	.	once	TRBJ1-4	CASSQAGTNEKLFF	TGTGCCAGCAGCCAAGCAGGGACTAATGAAAAACTGTTTTTT
TRBV28	.	.	TRBJ1-1	CASSLGKAFF	TGTGCCAGCAGTTTGGGAAAAGCTTTCTTT
TRBV29-1	.	.	TRBJ1-2	CSWGESNYGYTF	TGCAGCTGGGGGGAGTCGAACTATGGCTACACCTTC
TRBV7-8	.	.	TRBJ2-7	CASSSDRFYEQYF	TGTGCCAGCAGCTCCGACAGATTCTACGAGCAGTACTTC
TRBV6-5	TRBD1	.	TRBJ1-5	CASRRTGGLPQHF	TGTGCCAGCAGGCGGACAGGGGGGTTGCCCCAGCATTTT
TRBV6-5	.	.	TRBJ1-4	CATQGIGEKLFF	TGTGCCACTCAGGGTATCGGTGAAAAACTGTTTTTT
TRBV2	.	.	TRBJ1-6	CASSNRVGSSPLHF	TGTGCCAGCAGTAACAGGGTCGGGAGTTCACCCCTCCACTTT
TRBV28	.	.	TRBJ1-3	CASSFAARSGNTIYF	TGTGCCAGCAGTTTCGCAGCCCGCTCTGGAAACACCATATATTTT
TRBV18	.	.	TRBJ2-7	CASSRTTPYEQYF	TGTGCCAGCTCACGGACGACCCCCTACGAGCAGTACTTC
TRBV4-1	.	few	TRBJ1-5	CASSQVLGNQPQHF	TGCGCCAGCAGCCAAGTTCTGGGCAATCAGCCCCAGCATTTT
TRBV14	TRBD1	.	TRBJ2-2	CASSPLTGHGELFF	TGTGCCAGCAGCCCCCTGACAGGGCACGGGGAGCTGTTTTTT
TRBV19	TRBD2	.	TRBJ2-5	CASSTGGLQETQYF	TGTGCCAGTAGTACGGGGGGGCTCCAAGAGACCCAGTACTTC
TRBV6-1	.	.	TRBJ1-5	CASSDRASQPQHF	TGTGCCAGCAGTGATCGGGCGAGTCAGCCCCAGCATTTT
TRBV15	.	.	TRBJ2-7	CATSRDWMSGEQYF	TGTGCCACCAGCAGAGATTGGATGTCCGGCGAGCAGTACTTC
TRBV5-1	TRBD1	.	TRBJ2-7	CASSWTGTDEQYF	TGCGCCAGCAGCTGGACCGGGACAGACGAGCAGTACTTC
TRBV9	.	.	TRBJ2-2	CASSPSWAGELFF	TGTGCCAGCAGCCCATCATGGGCCGGGGAGCTGTTTTTT
TRBV5-1	.	.	TRBJ2-5	CASSLNGGRQETQYF	TGCGCCAGCAGCTTGAACGGGGGGCGTCAAGAGACCCAGTACTTC
TRBV19	.	.	TRBJ1-2	CASSRGRGGTNYGYTF	TGTGCCAGTAGTCGGGGACGGGGCGGAACTAACTATGGCTACACCTTC
TRBV27	TRBD2	.	TRBJ2-1	CASSETSGGYNEQFF	TGTGCCAGCAGTGAGACTAGCGGGGGGTACAATGAGCAGTTCTTC
TRBV5-5	TRBD1	.	TRBJ1-5	CASSLRDSKSNQPQHF	TGTGCCAGCAGCTTGAGGGACAGCAAAAGCAATCAGCCCCAGCATTTT
TRBV5-1	.	.	TRBJ2-3	CASSLGSDTQYF	TGCGCCAGCAGCTTGGGATCAGATACGCAGTATTTT
TRBV7-2	TRBD2	.	TRBJ2-3	CASSAGGAFGTDTQYF	TGTGCCAGCAGCGCCGGGGGGGCCTTTGGCACAGATACGCAGTATTTT
TRBV27	.	.	TRBJ1-1	CASGPIGTNTEAFF	TGTGCCAGCGGACCGATAGGGACGAACACTGAAGCTTTCTTT
TRBV18	.	once	TRBJ2-2	CASSPRGTNTGELFF	TGTGCCAGCTCACCCCGGGGTACGAACACCGGGGAGCTGTTTTTT
TRBV6-2/TRBV6-3	.	.	TRBJ2-2	CASSGLVDGELFF	TGTGCCAGCAGTGGACTCGTCGACGGGGAGCTGTTTTTT